The TCR beta chain under discussion was sequenced for a study of cytomegalovirus exposure and HLA in healthy donors. Amplification used 60 Vbeta primers and 13 Jbeta primers. TCRdb's table, derived via immunoSEQ multiplex PCR, lists solely in-frame clones and lacks some. The table records about 64,000 clones, less than 90% of them present only once. Note on this clone: As yet, its antigen is unknown.

Overall study results and limits: The sole available immune exposure information was CMV serostatus. The study listed approximately 160 cytomegalovirus-associated TCR beta chains. The authors later found most CMV-associated TCR beta chains appeared HLA-restricted. A later analysis showed TCR association rates differing by HLA locus, peaking at DRB1 and lowest at HLA-C.

There are 18 residues in the CDR3. The germline V gene encodes CDR1 SEHNR and CDR2 FQNEAQ (reference sequence). J lost 3 bases, V lost 5 bases, and 12 bases had no gene match. The rearrangement uses TRBV7-9 and TRBJ2-7; 14 nucleotides align to TRBD2. This receptor was identified in a female donor in good health and CMV-seronegative. Sequencing was carried out using PBMCs. CDR3: CASSATSGGAIGVYEQYF. In DNA form, the CDR3 reads TGTGCCAGCAGCGCGACTAGCGGGGGGGCCATCGGGGTCTACGAGCAGTACTTC.